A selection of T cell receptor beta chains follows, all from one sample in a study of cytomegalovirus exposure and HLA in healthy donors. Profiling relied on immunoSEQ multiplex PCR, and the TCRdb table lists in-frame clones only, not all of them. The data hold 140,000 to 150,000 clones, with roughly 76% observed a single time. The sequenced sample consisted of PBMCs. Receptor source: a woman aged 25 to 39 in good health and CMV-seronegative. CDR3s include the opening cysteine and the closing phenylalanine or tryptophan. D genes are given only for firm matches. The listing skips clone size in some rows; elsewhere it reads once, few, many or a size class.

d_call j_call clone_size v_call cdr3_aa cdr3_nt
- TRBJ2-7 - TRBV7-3 CASSGGGGEQYF TGTGCCAGCTCGGGAGGGGGCGGCGAGCAGTACTTC
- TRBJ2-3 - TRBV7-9 CASSLQTGPDTQYF TGTGCCAGCAGCTTACAGACAGGCCCAGATACGCAGTATTTT
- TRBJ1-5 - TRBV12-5 CASGHNQPQHF TGTGCTAGTGGTCACAATCAGCCCCAGCATTTT
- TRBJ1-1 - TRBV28 CASSFSGEIFPTEAFF TGTGCCAGCAGTTTCTCCGGGGAAATATTCCCCACTGAAGCTTTCTTT
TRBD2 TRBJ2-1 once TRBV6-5 CASSSGTSVYNEQFF TGTGCCAGCAGTTCCGGGACTAGCGTTTACAATGAGCAGTTCTTC
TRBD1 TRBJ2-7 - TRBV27 CASSAGTVQYF TGTGCCAGCAGCGCCGGGACAGTGCAGTACTTC
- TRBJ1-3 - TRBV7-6 CASSRNIGGFGNTIYF TGTGCCAGCAGCCGAAATATCGGGGGATTTGGAAACACCATATATTTT
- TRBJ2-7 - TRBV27 CASSADYYEQYF TGTGCCAGCAGCGCCGACTACTACGAGCAGTACTTC
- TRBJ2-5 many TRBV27 CASKVIGSETQYF TGTGCCAGCAAAGTGATCGGGTCAGAGACCCAGTACTTC
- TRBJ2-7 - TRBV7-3 CASSLMAGSYEQYF TGTGCCAGCAGCTTAATGGCAGGGTCCTACGAGCAGTACTTC
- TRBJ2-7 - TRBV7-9 CASSLVYSGVSYEQYF TGTGCCAGCAGCTTAGTGTATTCCGGGGTATCCTACGAGCAGTACTTC
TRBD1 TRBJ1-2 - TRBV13 CASSRGTGAINYGYTF TGTGCCAGCAGCCGTGGGACAGGGGCGATTAACTATGGCTACACCTTC